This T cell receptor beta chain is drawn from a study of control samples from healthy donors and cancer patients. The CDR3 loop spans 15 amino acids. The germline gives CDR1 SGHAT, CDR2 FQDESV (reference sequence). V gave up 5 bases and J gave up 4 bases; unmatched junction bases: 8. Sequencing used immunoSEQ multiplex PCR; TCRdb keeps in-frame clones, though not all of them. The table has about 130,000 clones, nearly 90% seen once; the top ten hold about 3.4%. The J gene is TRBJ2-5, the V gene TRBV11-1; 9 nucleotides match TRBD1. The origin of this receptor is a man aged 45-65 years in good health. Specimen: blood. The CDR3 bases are TGTGCCAGCAGCCGTGAACAGGGGGCTCGAGAGACCCAGTACTTC. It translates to CASSREQGARETQYF.